Below are 13 T cell receptor beta chains sequenced from a single sample in a study of blood T cell repertoires in COVID-19. Some clones are missing from TCRdb's copy, which holds only in-frame ones; the method was immunoSEQ multiplex PCR. The sample carries 250,000 to 300,000 clones, 80% to 90% recorded once. Material for sequencing was peripheral blood. These receptors were obtained from a woman in her twenties or thirties with COVID-19, enrolled during active disease.

The rearrangement joins TRBV27 to TRBJ2-7, with D possibly being TRBD2 (5 bases). The germline V and J ends were trimmed by 7 bases and 3 bases, with 22 bases remaining between them. CDR1 is MNHEY and CDR2 is SMNVEV in the germline V gene (reference sequence). The CDR3 is 16 amino acids. The CDR3 spells CASNSAGTPRRYEQYF. The CDR3 DNA follows: TGTGCCAGCAATAGCGCAGGAACTCCCCGGCGCTACGAGCAGTACTTC.

The chain couples TRBV2 to TRBJ1-5; D is uncertain. Germline V gene sequence: CDR1 SNHLY, CDR2 FYNNEI. There are 15 residues in the CDR3. Trimming removed 1 base from V and 2 bases from J, with 9 bases in between. The CDR3 nucleotides read TGTGCCAGCAGTGAAGGAGGGTCGGGCAATCAGCCCCAGCATTTT. Protein sequence: CASSEGGSGNQPQHF.

The rearrangement joins TRBV10-3 to TRBJ1-2, with TRBD1 as a possible D gene (6 bases). V lost 6 bases, J lost 8 bases, and 13 bases lay in between. From germline, CDR1 is ENHRY and CDR2 SYGVKD. This CDR3 contains 12 residues. In DNA form, the CDR3 reads TGTGCCATCAGCGGGACAATTTCGGGCTACACCTTC. This codes for CAISGTISGYTF.

The chain uses TRBV19 and TRBJ1-2; unclear D gene. CDR3 length: 12 residues. The V end lost 5 bases, the J end lost 8 bases, and 12 bases lay between the germline ends. Germline V gene data show CDR1 as LNHDA and CDR2 as SQIVND (reference sequence). The CDR3 nucleotides are TGTGCCAGTAGTCGTCTGGCAGGCGGCTACACCTTC. Its protein is CASSRLAGGYTF.

This chain joins TRBV7-9 and TRBJ1-3, with a tentative D call TRBD1 (6 bases). Germline CDR1 and CDR2: SEHNR and FQNEAQ (reference sequence). The CDR3 sequence is 14 residues long. Trimming stripped 5 bases from V and 0 bases from J, with 8 bases between. The CDR3 bases are TGTGCCAGCAGCAAACAGGGCTCTGGAAACACCATATATTTT. This translates into CASSKQGSGNTIYF.

The chain uses TRBV3-1 (or the pseudogene TRBV3-2) and TRBJ2-4, with a possible D match to TRBD1 (5 bases). Germline V lookup: CDR1 LGHDT, CDR2 YNNKEL (reference sequence). V was cut by 4 bases and J by 0 bases, with 16 bases left in between. This CDR3 contains 17 residues. CDR3 sequence (DNA): TGTGCCAGCAGCCTATCCTCAGGGTGGCTAGCCAAAAACATTCAGTACTTC. As protein: CASSLSSGWLAKNIQYF.

This clone was seen just once. V usage is TRBV24-1 and J usage is TRBJ2-7; D might be TRBD1 (6 bases). Looked up from germline, CDR1 is KGHDR and CDR2 is SFDVKD. Trimming pared 7 bases from V and 2 bases from J, leaving 14 bases between. The CDR3 is 14 amino acids. The CDR3 sequence is CATRDSQNPYEQYF. The CDR3 coding sequence is TGTGCCACCAGGGACAGCCAAAACCCCTACGAGCAGTACTTC.

The V and J genes are TRBV10-3 and TRBJ2-7; 9 bases fit TRBD2. CDR3 size: 14 residues. Germline assignment: CDR1 ENHRY and CDR2 SYGVKD. V shed 4 bases and J 2 bases; nucleotides not matched to a gene: 3. CDR3 loop: CAISGTSETYEQYF. Here the CDR3 DNA reads TGTGCCATCAGTGGGACTAGCGAAACCTACGAGCAGTACTTC.

This chain links TRBV5-1 with TRBJ1-1; tentatively, D is TRBD1 (5 bases). CDR3 size: 15 residues. Per germline, CDR1 SGHRS and CDR2 YFSETQ. Trimming cost V 4 bases and J 0 bases, with 13 bases left between them. CDR3 region: CASSKSGTVNTEAFF. The CDR3, as DNA: TGCGCCAGCAGCAAGAGCGGGACGGTGAACACTGAAGCTTTCTTT.

J is TRBJ2-1 and V is TRBV4-1; weak D call: TRBD2 (5 bases). Trimming stripped 1 base from V and 2 bases from J, with 12 bases between. This CDR3 has 16 residues. In germline, CDR1 is MGHRA, CDR2 YSYEKL. The CDR3 DNA is TGCGCCAGCAGCCAAGGGAGGTACGGGGCCTACAATGAGCAGTTCTTC. It is translated as CASSQGRYGAYNEQFF.

The chain combines TRBV2 with TRBJ2-7, with D maybe TRBD2 (6 bases). V lost 6 bases and J 7 bases, leaving 7 bases between the germline ends. The CDR3 has 10 amino acids. Germline CDR1 and CDR2: SNHLY and FYNNEI. Here the CDR3 reads CASRSGEQYF. For the CDR3, the DNA is TGTGCCAGCAGGAGCGGGGAGCAGTACTTC.

This clone was found once. The V and J genes are TRBV4-1 and TRBJ2-7, with TRBD1 matching over 7 bases. V gave up 4 bases and J gave up 0 bases; unmatched junction bases: 6. CDR1 is MGHRA and CDR2 is YSYEKL in the germline V gene. This CDR3 region has 15 residues. The CDR3 DNA follows: TGCGCCAGCAGCCGTACTGGACAGGACTCCTACGAGCAGTACTTC. Protein product: CASSRTGQDSYEQYF.

Only a few counts were recorded for this clone. The gene calls are TRBV6-5 and TRBJ1-1; maybe TRBD1 (5 bases). Germline assignment: CDR1 MNHEY and CDR2 SVGAGI. Trimming pared 7 bases from V and 5 bases from J, leaving 17 bases between. The CDR3 consists of 14 residues. CDR3 sequence: CASMFRVPGTEAFF. CDR3 bases: TGTGCCAGCATGTTCAGGGTTCCTGGGACTGAAGCTTTCTTT.